The sequence of this TCR beta chain was determined in a study of T cells in Graves' hyperthyroidism and ophthalmopathy. The CDR3 regions of TCR beta were amplified from RNA transcripts. HTBI primers drove first-round RT-PCR of the TCR CDR3. Via MiXCR, TCRdb re-called the multiplex PCR reads, giving one row per CDR3 protein. The table records 250,000 to 300,000 distinct CDR3 sequences, 13% of them present only once. To note about this clonotype: What it recognizes is unknown.

Germline CDR1 and CDR2: MGHDK and SYGVNS. The length of the CDR3 is 16 residues. The V and J ends lost 0 bases and 3 bases respectively, with 9 bases between them. Points from the study as a whole: From stable hyperthyroidism, ophthalmopathy was separated by a 13 V-J model. The blood repertoire included most of the expanded thyroid clonotypes above 0.001.

The chain has TRBV25-1 and TRBJ2-6, with D uncertain. Material: blood. The receptor comes from a woman aged 25 to 39 with Graves' hyperthyroidism that later progressed to Graves' ophthalmopathy. The CDR3 bases are TGTGCCAGCAGTGAATATGGAAGGGTTGGGGCCAACGTCCTGACTTTC. Protein sequence: CASSEYGRVGANVLTF.